These 7 T cell receptor beta chains originate from one sample sequenced in a study of T cells after somatic rescue of genetic block. The data were produced by immunoSEQ multiplex PCR, yet TCRdb's version contains in-frame clones alone and is incomplete. The sample yields approximately 100,000 clones, more than 80% seen once. The sample consisted of peripheral blood mononuclear cells (PBMCs). All receptors come from a woman aged 18-29 years.

This CDR3 reads CASSEEAWGAGTQYF. The DNA for the CDR3 is TGTGCCAGCAGTGAAGAGGCCTGGGGAGCGGGGACCCAGTACTTC. V is TRBV6-1 and J is TRBJ2-5; tentatively, D is TRBD2 (6 bases). V shed 1 base and J shed 7 bases, with 16 bases lying between them. CDR1 is MNHNS, CDR2 SASEGT, per germline. The CDR3 length is 15 residues.

This chain uses TRBV29-1 with TRBJ2-7, with a weak D call TRBD1 (6 bases). V lost 6 bases and J lost 2, with 14 bases in between. This CDR3 is 13 amino acids long. Germline assignment: CDR1 SQVTM and CDR2 ANQGSEA. CDR3 amino acids: CSVRSGQPYEQYF. DNA for the CDR3: TGCAGCGTCAGATCTGGACAGCCCTACGAGCAGTACTTC.

The chain recombines TRBV7-9 with TRBJ2-7, with 9 bases identical to TRBD1. The length of the CDR3 is 16 residues. Germline CDR1 is SEHNR and CDR2 is FQNEAQ (reference sequence). With V trimmed by 2 bases and J by 2 bases, 7 bases remained unmatched. The CDR3, as DNA: TGTGCCAGCAGCTTAAAGGGGGGGACAGGGCCCTACGAGCAGTACTTC. Translating gives CASSLKGGTGPYEQYF.

The rearrangement links TRBV28 to TRBJ2-7; 7 bases line up with TRBD1. This CDR3 is built from 14 residues. CDR1 and CDR2 from the germline V gene are MDHEN and SYDVKM. The V segment lost 6 bases and the J segment 0 bases; nucleotides outside the gene matches: 5. CDR3 region: CASSLQGTSYEQYF. The CDR3 DNA follows: TGTGCCAGCAGCCTACAGGGGACCTCCTACGAGCAGTACTTC.

The V gene is TRBV5-1, the J gene TRBJ2-1; D might be TRBD2 (5 bases). Germline V CDR1 and CDR2: SGHRS, YFSETQ. The CDR3 is 14 amino acids. Trimming took off 0 bases at V and 6 bases at J, with 10 bases between the two ends. The CDR3 DNA sequence: TGCGCCAGCAGCTTGGGGCCGGGGAGCAATGAGCAGTTCTTC. This gives the protein CASSLGPGSNEQFF. Full variable domain (remainder filled in from reference TRBV5-1 and TRBJ2-1): KAGVTQTPRYLIKTRGQQVTLSCSPISGHRSVSWYQQTPGQGLQFLFEYFSETQRNKGNFPGRFSGRQFSNSRSEMNVSTLELGDSALYLCASSLGPGSNEQFFGPGTRLTVL.

The chain employs TRBV29-1 and TRBJ1-2; unclear D gene. This CDR3 has 13 amino acids. Germline V gene lookup returns CDR1 SQVTM and CDR2 ANQGSEA. Trimming left V 3 bases short and J 6 bases short, with 14 bases between. This chain's CDR3 is CSVEALPTNGYTF. Here the CDR3 DNA reads TGCAGCGTTGAGGCGTTACCGACGAATGGCTACACCTTC.

This chain links TRBV9 with TRBJ2-3, with TRBD2 identical over 10 bases. Germline lookup yields CDR1 SGDLS and CDR2 YYNGEE. The CDR3 runs 16 residues. After removal of 0 bases from V and 6 bases from J, the junction contained 7 bases not matched to a gene. CDR3 region: CASSVAASGRGDTQYF. The CDR3, as DNA: TGTGCCAGCAGCGTAGCGGCTAGCGGGAGAGGTGATACGCAGTATTTT.